These T cell receptor beta chains were read from a single sample in a study of blood T cell repertoires in COVID-19. Generated by immunoSEQ multiplex PCR, the TCRdb table keeps only in-frame clones and is missing some. The table includes over 200,000 clones, approximately 91% detected once. The specimen sequenced was peripheral blood. The receptors were gathered from a woman in her forties with acute or convalescent COVID-19. CDR3s include the opening cysteine and the closing phenylalanine or tryptophan. The D gene is left open where the match is weak. Where a row states a size, it is once, few, many or the class of an expanded clone; other rows omit it.

v_call: TRBV2; clone_size: -; j_call: TRBJ1-5; d_call: -; cdr3_aa: CASSEAFVGGNQPQHF; cdr3_nt: TGTGCCAGCAGTGAAGCGTTCGTGGGAGGCAATCAGCCCCAGCATTTT
v_call: TRBV25-1; clone_size: few; j_call: TRBJ2-3; d_call: TRBD1; cdr3_aa: CASSEGQGALNFADTQYF; cdr3_nt: TGTGCCAGCAGTGAGGGACAGGGGGCATTAAATTTCGCAGATACGCAGTATTTT
v_call: TRBV11-2; clone_size: -; j_call: TRBJ2-3; d_call: -; cdr3_aa: CASSLAGEIFTDTQYF; cdr3_nt: TGTGCCAGCAGCTTAGCTGGGGAGATCTTCACAGATACGCAGTATTTT
v_call: TRBV18; clone_size: -; j_call: TRBJ1-5; d_call: -; cdr3_aa: CASSPIQNQPQHF; cdr3_nt: TGTGCCAGCTCACCCATTCAGAATCAGCCCCAGCATTTT
v_call: TRBV20-1; clone_size: -; j_call: TRBJ2-5; d_call: -; cdr3_aa: CSATQETQYF; cdr3_nt: TGCAGTGCTACTCAAGAGACCCAGTACTTC
v_call: TRBV5-1; clone_size: -; j_call: TRBJ2-1; d_call: -; cdr3_aa: CASSLGTYNEQFF; cdr3_nt: TGCGCCAGCAGCCTCGGGACCTACAATGAGCAGTTCTTC
v_call: TRBV30; clone_size: -; j_call: TRBJ1-4; d_call: -; cdr3_aa: CAWSEGAYEKLFF; cdr3_nt: TGTGCCTGGAGTGAAGGAGCTTACGAAAAACTGTTTTTT
v_call: TRBV6-4; clone_size: -; j_call: TRBJ2-3; d_call: TRBD2; cdr3_aa: CASSSSGDTDTQYF; cdr3_nt: TGTGCCAGCAGTTCTAGCGGGGACACAGATACGCAGTATTTT
v_call: TRBV19; clone_size: -; j_call: TRBJ2-5; d_call: -; cdr3_aa: CASSRTKETQYF; cdr3_nt: TGTGCCAGTAGCAGAACGAAAGAGACCCAGTACTTC
v_call: TRBV6-4; clone_size: -; j_call: TRBJ1-6; d_call: -; cdr3_aa: CASSPEETYNSPLHF; cdr3_nt: TGTGCCAGCAGCCCAGAGGAGACCTATAATTCACCCCTCCACTTT
v_call: TRBV18; clone_size: -; j_call: TRBJ1-2; d_call: TRBD1; cdr3_aa: CASSLRNQDRGGYTF; cdr3_nt: TGTGCCAGCTCACTCAGGAACCAAGACAGGGGTGGCTACACCTTC
v_call: TRBV7-2; clone_size: -; j_call: TRBJ2-3; d_call: -; cdr3_aa: CASSFGGKGAPLTDTQYF; cdr3_nt: TGTGCCAGCAGCTTTGGAGGAAAGGGTGCCCCCCTCACAGATACGCAGTATTTT
v_call: TRBV19; clone_size: -; j_call: TRBJ1-5; d_call: -; cdr3_aa: CAIGRAGAQPQHF; cdr3_nt: TGTGCCATAGGAAGGGCAGGGGCTCAGCCCCAGCATTTT
v_call: TRBV7-6; clone_size: -; j_call: TRBJ1-1; d_call: -; cdr3_aa: CASSQGSTEAFF; cdr3_nt: TGTGCCAGCAGCCAGGGGAGCACTGAAGCTTTCTTT
v_call: TRBV18; clone_size: -; j_call: TRBJ2-2; d_call: -; cdr3_aa: CASSPDTFGTHTTGELFF; cdr3_nt: TGTGCCAGCTCACCAGATACCTTCGGGACACATACTACCGGGGAGCTGTTTTTT
v_call: TRBV6-5; clone_size: -; j_call: TRBJ1-2; d_call: -; cdr3_aa: CASSLVDGGGYTF; cdr3_nt: TGTGCCAGCAGTTTAGTGGACGGGGGGGGCTACACCTTC
v_call: TRBV2; clone_size: -; j_call: TRBJ2-5; d_call: -; cdr3_aa: CASSEAPRFDGTQYF; cdr3_nt: TGTGCCAGCAGTGAAGCGCCGAGGTTCGACGGGACCCAGTACTTC
v_call: TRBV10-3; clone_size: -; j_call: TRBJ1-5; d_call: -; cdr3_aa: CAISEAEYGNQPQHF; cdr3_nt: TGTGCCATCTCTGAGGCGGAGTATGGCAATCAGCCCCAGCATTTT
v_call: TRBV5-1; clone_size: -; j_call: TRBJ2-2; d_call: -; cdr3_aa: CASSPRAANTGELFF; cdr3_nt: TGCGCCAGCAGCCCCAGGGCCGCGAACACCGGGGAGCTGTTTTTT
v_call: TRBV5-6; clone_size: -; j_call: TRBJ1-3; d_call: TRBD1; cdr3_aa: CASSLYRGQGNTIYF; cdr3_nt: TGTGCCAGCAGCTTATACAGGGGCCAAGGAAACACCATATATTTT
v_call: TRBV10-3; clone_size: -; j_call: TRBJ1-2; d_call: TRBD1; cdr3_aa: CATQGEGGYTF; cdr3_nt: TGTGCCACACAGGGGGAGGGTGGCTACACCTTC
v_call: TRBV2; clone_size: -; j_call: TRBJ1-1; d_call: -; cdr3_aa: CASSVHSGEAFF; cdr3_nt: TGTGCCAGCAGTGTTCATTCAGGGGAAGCTTTCTTT
v_call: TRBV24-1; clone_size: once; j_call: TRBJ2-5; d_call: TRBD1; cdr3_aa: CATSDTTGGNQETQYF; cdr3_nt: TGTGCCACCAGTGATACCACAGGGGGGAACCAAGAGACCCAGTACTTC
v_call: TRBV2; clone_size: -; j_call: TRBJ2-2; d_call: -; cdr3_aa: CASGYYAGELFF; cdr3_nt: TGTGCCAGCGGATACTACGCCGGGGAGCTGTTTTTT
v_call: TRBV12-3/TRBV12-4; clone_size: -; j_call: TRBJ1-6; d_call: -; cdr3_aa: CASSLGQNSPLHF; cdr3_nt: TGTGCCAGCAGTTTAGGGCAGAATTCACCCCTCCACTTT
v_call: TRBV4-1; clone_size: -; j_call: TRBJ1-1; d_call: -; cdr3_aa: CASSRDSVGNTEAFF; cdr3_nt: TGCGCCAGCAGCCGAGATAGCGTGGGGAACACTGAAGCTTTCTTT
v_call: TRBV11-3; clone_size: -; j_call: TRBJ2-2; d_call: -; cdr3_aa: CASRGTGELFF; cdr3_nt: TGTGCCAGTCGGGGAACCGGGGAGCTGTTTTTT
v_call: TRBV18; clone_size: -; j_call: TRBJ2-3; d_call: TRBD2; cdr3_aa: CASSPHPALAGAVGYF; cdr3_nt: TGTGCCAGCTCACCACACCCCGCGCTAGCGGGGGCCGTAGGGTATTTT
v_call: TRBV6-5; clone_size: -; j_call: TRBJ1-1; d_call: -; cdr3_aa: CASAREDWTEAFF; cdr3_nt: TGTGCCAGCGCCCGGGAGGATTGGACTGAAGCTTTCTTT
v_call: TRBV10-3; clone_size: -; j_call: TRBJ2-1; d_call: -; cdr3_aa: CAISAKLGYNEQFF; cdr3_nt: TGTGCCATCAGTGCAAAACTAGGGTACAATGAGCAGTTCTTC
v_call: TRBV11-2; clone_size: -; j_call: TRBJ1-1; d_call: -; cdr3_aa: CASSLVTGNTEAFF; cdr3_nt: TGTGCCAGCAGCTTAGTGACAGGGAACACTGAAGCTTTCTTT
v_call: TRBV7-3; clone_size: -; j_call: TRBJ1-1; d_call: -; cdr3_aa: CASTFRAGTEAFF; cdr3_nt: TGTGCCAGCACCTTTCGGGCGGGAACTGAAGCTTTCTTT
v_call: TRBV28; clone_size: -; j_call: TRBJ1-2; d_call: -; cdr3_aa: CASSLGGGRYGYTF; cdr3_nt: TGTGCCAGCAGTTTAGGCGGGGGGAGATATGGCTACACCTTC
v_call: TRBV6-5; clone_size: -; j_call: TRBJ1-2; d_call: TRBD1; cdr3_aa: CASSYSGTGDDYTF; cdr3_nt: TGTGCCAGCAGTTACTCCGGGACAGGGGATGACTACACCTTC
v_call: TRBV7-6; clone_size: -; j_call: TRBJ2-2; d_call: -; cdr3_aa: CASSLAGRRGLNTGELFF; cdr3_nt: TGTGCCAGCAGCTTAGCGGGGAGGCGGGGATTGAACACCGGGGAGCTGTTTTTT
v_call: TRBV3-1/TRBV3-2; clone_size: -; j_call: TRBJ1-2; d_call: TRBD1; cdr3_aa: CASSVTGGYGYTF; cdr3_nt: TGTGCCAGCAGCGTAACAGGGGGCTATGGCTACACCTTC